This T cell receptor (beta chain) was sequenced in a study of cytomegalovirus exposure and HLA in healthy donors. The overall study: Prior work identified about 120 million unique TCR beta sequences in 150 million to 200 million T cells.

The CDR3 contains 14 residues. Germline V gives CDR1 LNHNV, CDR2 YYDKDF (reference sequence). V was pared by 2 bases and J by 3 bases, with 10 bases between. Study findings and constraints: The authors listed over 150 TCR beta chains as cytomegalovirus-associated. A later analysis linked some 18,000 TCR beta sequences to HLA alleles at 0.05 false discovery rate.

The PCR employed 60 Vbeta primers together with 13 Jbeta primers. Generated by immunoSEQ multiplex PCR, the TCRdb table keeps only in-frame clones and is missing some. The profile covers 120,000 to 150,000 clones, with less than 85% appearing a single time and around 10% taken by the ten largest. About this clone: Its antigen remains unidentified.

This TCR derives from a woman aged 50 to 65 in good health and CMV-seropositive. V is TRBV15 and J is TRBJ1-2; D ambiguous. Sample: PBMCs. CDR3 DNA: TGTGCCACCAGCAGAAGCGGCGGGGACTATGGCTACACCTTC. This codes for CATSRSGGDYGYTF.